This T cell receptor (beta chain) derives from a study of siplizumab effects on memory and regulatory T cells (dated by TCRdb to about 2019). For the study in its entirety: The effect of the anti-CD2 antibody siplizumab on alloreactive T-cell subsets was examined in allogeneic mixed lymphocyte reactions constructed from human PBMCs. Study-wide conclusions, independent of this receptor: A naive or memory phenotype could not be assigned to roughly 80-96% of proliferating CD4+ or CD8+ clones. Siplizumab significantly reduced the cumulative frequency of alloreactive sequences traceable to unstimulated CD4+ memory T cells. Because sequences at frequencies below about 10^-5 were poorly captured, only a minor fraction of alloreactive clones could be mapped back to unstimulated subsets. Unstimulated naive T cells appeared to be more diverse than memory T cells, and naive cells seemed to make a substantial contribution to the alloresponse. Among mappable alloreactive CD4+ clones, an average Treg-derived fraction of 68.8% was observed with siplizumab, compared with 26.9% in control reactions. Whether proliferating Tregs from siplizumab cultures actually had suppressive function was not functionally confirmed.

About this clone itself: No antigen is known for it. Per-base qualities were not stored, and no clone one base away is much larger.

Libraries were made using the immunoSEQ multiplex PCR assay. Some 1.1 x 10^5 TCR templates per sample were assayed on the deep sequencing platform. Genomic DNA extracted from sorted T cells was used for TCRbeta CDR3 sequencing. The study's own analysis went as follows. The R programming language was used for clonal analysis of TCRbeta CDR3 data. Alloreactive CD4+ and CD8+ clones were defined by comparing unstimulated samples with post-reaction CFSE-low samples. Regulatory or non-regulatory origin was assigned to alloreactive CD4+ clones by matching of sequences to sorted unstimulated Treg and non-Treg repertoires. Held by TCRdb, this immuneACCESS table contains in-frame sequences only and omits some clones. Under half of the omission traces to an unresolved V gene where checked; the cause of the rest is unknown. The V and J calls and clone size are taken from that table; D and trimming were inferred from the DNA. This sample has about 99,000 clones in its table, and 93% of those were observed once. Approximately 0.58% of the sample belongs to the ten largest clones.

Sorted unstimulated T cells and proliferating T cells recovered from mixed lymphocyte reactions were subjected to TCRbeta CDR3 sequencing. Fresh whole blood from ten HLA-typed healthy donors was used as the source from which PBMCs were isolated. Unstimulated CD4+ regulatory T cells were FACS-sorted to map the origin of alloreactive clones. The CDR3 spans 13 residues, from the cysteine through the phenylalanine. Only the CDR3 DNA is retained, 39 bases long and in frame from the first base. V gives up 3 bases and J gives up 0 bases, and the segment between their germline ends measures 5 bases. CDR1 SNHLY and CDR2 FYNNEI are derived from the germline V gene.

This sequence originates from a human donor in good health. The rearrangement combines TRBV2 with TRBJ1-1; the D segment cannot be called with confidence. Sequencing was carried out using Tregs sorted from blood. The DNA sequence is as follows: TGTGCCAGCAGTGATGACATGAACACTGAAGCTTTCTTT. Translated, this gives CASSDDMNTEAFF.